This T cell receptor (beta chain) is drawn from a study of early stage breast cancer tumors. CDR1 and CDR2 from the germline V gene are SNHLY and FYNNEI. Trimming removed 3 bases from V and 8 bases from J, with 13 bases in between. The CDR3 is 14 residues long. Measured with immunoSEQ multiplex PCR; TCRdb has only the in-frame clones, and not every one. The sample records fewer than 35,000 clones, roughly four fifths being singletons. Sequenced sample: breast tumor tissue. The chain recombines TRBV2 with TRBJ2-2; tentatively, D is TRBD1 (5 bases). The clonotype originates from a person aged 25-39 years with breast cancer. The CDR3 nucleotides read TGTGCCAGCAGTGAGGGCAGGGCCTTGGGGGAGCTGTTTTTT. This codes for CASSEGRALGELFF.